This entry concerns a single TCR beta chain. This table comes from immunoSEQ multiplex PCR, and its TCRdb copy is limited to in-frame clones, with some not included. The sample holds 550,000 to 800,000 clones; about nine tenths are singletons and the top ten take 34%. This specimen comes from a study of shared clonotypes between healthy human individuals. This CDR3 region has 16 residues. Per germline, CDR1 SGHTA and CDR2 FQGTGA. Trimming removed 7 bases from V and 5 bases from J; junction bases left unmatched: 13. The rearrangement links TRBV7-3 to TRBJ1-4; 7 nucleotides agree with TRBD1. Sequencing was done on a sample of memory CD8+ T cells from PBMCs. Subset given: CD45RO+ cells pooled with CCR7-negative TemRA cells. This TCR was sampled from a man aged 18 to 30 in good health. Some clones in this sample may be carry-over from other donors' samples. The CDR3 protein is CASNPSGGGPNEKLFF. CDR3 in DNA: TGTGCCAGCAACCCCTCAGGAGGGGGCCCGAATGAAAAACTGTTTTTT.